This passage covers 8 T cell receptor beta chains from one sample sequenced in a study of blood T cell repertoires in COVID-19. Sequenced by immunoSEQ multiplex PCR; TCRdb stores in-frame clones only, minus some. The top ten hold roughly 2% of the sample, which has approximately 450,000 clones, around nine tenths seen once. Sequenced material: PBMCs or T cells enriched from blood (not recorded which). Receptors originate from a woman between 18 and 29 years old with acute COVID-19.

This sequence joins TRBV28 and TRBJ2-4; D is perhaps TRBD1 (5 bases). The CDR3 consists of 13 residues. The germline V gene has CDR1 MDHEN and CDR2 SYDVKM. V was trimmed by 7 bases and J by 1 base, leaving 8 bases between them. The chain's CDR3 is CASNPGAKNIQYF. The CDR3 DNA reads TGTGCCAGCAATCCAGGGGCCAAAAACATTCAGTACTTC.

J is TRBJ1-3 and V is TRBV18; D ambiguous. With 0 bases removed from V and 0 bases from J, the gap between germline ends came to 9 bases. This CDR3 spans 16 amino acids. Germline lookup yields CDR1 KGHSH and CDR2 LQKENI. CDR3 residues: CASSPPEVVSGNTIYF. CDR3 sequence (DNA): TGTGCCAGCTCACCACCAGAGGTAGTCTCTGGAAACACCATATATTTT. The whole variable domain, remainder taken from reference TRBV18 and TRBJ1-3, is NAGVMQNPRHLVRRRGQEARLRCSPMKGHSHVYWYRQLPEEGLKFMVYLQKENIIDESGMPKERFSAEFPKEGPSILRIQQVVRGDSAAYFCASSPPEVVSGNTIYFGEGSWLTVV.

The rearrangement links TRBV28 to TRBJ1-3, with D maybe TRBD1 (6 bases). Germline assignment: CDR1 MDHEN and CDR2 SYDVKM. Trimming took 9 bases from V and 3 from J, leaving 15 bases between them. The CDR3 has 14 amino acids. The CDR3 coding sequence is TGTGCCAGTACACGGGACAACAATGGAAACACCATATATTTT. Its protein is CASTRDNNGNTIYF. Supplemented by reference TRBV28 and TRBJ1-3, the full variable domain reads DVKVTQSSRYLVKRTGEKVFLECVQDMDHENMFWYRQDPGLGLRLIYFSYDVKMKEKGDIPEGYSVSREKKERFSLILESASTNQTSMYLCASTRDNNGNTIYFGEGSWLTVV.

This clone was observed a single time. The chain couples TRBV5-5 to TRBJ1-2, with D possibly TRBD1 on 6 matching bases. The V end was cut by 4 bases, the J end by 4 bases, with 14 bases between. Germline values: CDR1 SGHKS, CDR2 YYEKEE (reference sequence). This CDR3 has 14 residues. CDR3 amino acids: CASSRDTASYGYTF. The CDR3 nucleotides read TGTGCCAGCAGCCGGGACACTGCTAGCTATGGCTACACCTTC.

This clone appeared a single time. V and J are TRBV30 and TRBJ2-5; D perhaps matches TRBD1 (5 bases). The CDR3 contains 12 residues. Germline V CDR1 and CDR2: GTSNPN, SVGIG (reference sequence). V was clipped by 4 bases and J by 5 bases, with 11 bases between them. The CDR3: CAWTQVGETQYF. CDR3 in DNA: TGTGCCTGGACACAGGTCGGGGAGACCCAGTACTTC. The full variable domain, in which reference TRBV30 and TRBJ2-5 provide the parts outside the CDR3, is SQTIHQWPATLVQPVGSPLSLECTVEGTSNPNLYWYRQAAGRGLQLLFYSVGIGQISSEVPQNLSASRPQDRQFILSSKKLLLSDSGFYLCAWTQVGETQYFGPGTRLLVL.

This chain connects TRBV18 to TRBJ2-1; 7 positions agree with TRBD2. The germline gives CDR1 KGHSH, CDR2 LQKENI. V shed 2 bases, J shed 2 bases, and the junction held 6 bases outside the gene matches. CDR3 length: 16 amino acids. The chain's CDR3 is CASSPLGGTPYNEQFF. DNA for the CDR3: TGTGCCAGCTCACCATTGGGGGGGACGCCCTACAATGAGCAGTTCTTC.

The chain employs TRBV29-1 and TRBJ1-2, with D uncertain. This CDR3 is 12 amino acids long. V shed 1 base and J shed 4 bases, with 7 bases lying between them. Germline V gene data show CDR1 as SQVTM and CDR2 as ANQGSEA. This CDR3 reads CSVEGTSYGYTF. The CDR3 bases are TGCAGCGTTGAAGGGACTTCCTATGGCTACACCTTC.

V usage is TRBV3-1 (or the pseudogene TRBV3-2) and J usage is TRBJ2-1; TRBD2 matches at 9 bases. This CDR3 comprises 16 residues. V gave up 0 bases and J gave up 7 bases; unmatched junction bases: 7. In germline, CDR1 is LGHDT, CDR2 YNNKEL (reference sequence). The CDR3 protein is CASSQERLAGSNEQFF. CDR3 DNA sequence: TGTGCCAGCAGCCAAGAGAGGCTAGCGGGGTCTAATGAGCAGTTCTTC.